Shown below are 21 T cell receptor beta chains from a single sample sequenced in a study of OX40 agonist ivuxolimab in advanced cancers. The repertoire was sequenced with immunoSEQ multiplex PCR; TCRdb's copy has only in-frame clones and lacks some. Among 85,000 to 95,000 clones listed, roughly 89% were seen once. The sequencing used CD4+ or CD8+ T cells sorted from blood, collected in a trial of the OX40 agonist ivuxolimab. The receptors stem from an adult with an advanced solid tumor such as melanoma, head and neck, liver or kidney cancer.

The chain couples TRBV15 to TRBJ2-7; D possibly corresponds to TRBD1 (5 bases). The V gene's germline CDR1 is LNHNV and CDR2 YYDKDF (reference sequence). V was shortened by 5 bases and J by 0 bases, with 14 bases between the two germline ends. This CDR3 is 15 amino acids long. The CDR3 spells CATSEGHPPSYEQYF. The CDR3 DNA sequence: TGTGCCACCAGCGAAGGACATCCCCCCTCCTACGAGCAGTACTTC.

This chain's CDR3 is CASSVGNTNTEAFF. The CDR3 DNA is TGTGCCAGCAGCGTAGGTAATACGAACACTGAAGCTTTCTTT. The V and J genes are TRBV9 and TRBJ1-1; D call uncertain. The CDR3 extends over 14 amino acids. Deletions cut 0 bases from V and 1 base from J, with 7 bases between. Germline V CDR1 and CDR2: SGDLS, YYNGEE.

V gene TRBV15 combines with J gene TRBJ1-2; D might be TRBD1 (5 bases). In germline, CDR1 is LNHNV, CDR2 YYDKDF (reference sequence). Deletions cut 5 bases from V and 1 base from J, with 14 bases between. This CDR3 is 15 amino acids long. CDR3 loop: CATSRTTTVNYGYTF. The CDR3 DNA is TGTGCCACCAGCCGGACCACGACAGTTAACTATGGCTACACCTTC. The full variable domain, with the rest looked up from reference TRBV15 and TRBJ1-2, is DAMVIQNPRYQVTQFGKPVTLSCSQTLNHNVMYWYQQKSSQAPKLLFHYYDKDFNNEADTPDNFQSRRPNTSFCFLDIRSPGLGDTAMYLCATSRTTTVNYGYTFGSGTRLTVV.

J is TRBJ2-1 and V is TRBV7-2, with D perhaps assigned TRBD1 or TRBD2 (5 bases each). V was clipped by 5 bases and J by 7 bases, with 12 bases between them. Germline CDR1 is SGHTA and CDR2 is FQGNSA. There are 13 residues in the CDR3. CDR3 nucleotides: TGTGCCAGCAGCATGGGGACGCCAAATGAGCAGTTCTTC. Its protein product is CASSMGTPNEQFF.

The chain recombines TRBV5-1 with TRBJ2-2; 8 bases agree with TRBD2. V lost 5 bases to trimming and J lost 4 bases; unmatched junction nucleotides: 7. The V gene's germline CDR1 is SGHRS and CDR2 YFSETQ. This CDR3 has 15 amino acids. CDR3 region: CASSQDLAGTGELFF. CDR3 coding DNA: TGCGCCAGCAGTCAGGACCTAGCGGGCACCGGGGAGCTGTTTTTT.

The V and J genes are TRBV7-2 and TRBJ2-7; 9 positions agree with TRBD1. Germline V gives CDR1 SGHTA, CDR2 FQGNSA. The CDR3 extends over 16 amino acids. The V gene end was trimmed by 0 bases and the J gene end by 3 bases; junction bases not matched to a gene: 6. The CDR3 reads CASSLAPTGGGYEQYF. As DNA, the CDR3 is TGTGCCAGCAGCTTAGCCCCAACAGGGGGCGGCTACGAGCAGTACTTC.

The V gene is TRBV7-9, the J gene TRBJ2-6, with D uncertain. Germline V gene sequence: CDR1 SEHNR, CDR2 FQNEAQ (reference sequence). The V end was cut by 5 bases, the J end by 0 bases, with 8 bases between. The CDR3 consists of 15 residues. The CDR3 loop reads CASSTSGSGANVLTF. Written as DNA, the CDR3 is TGTGCCAGCAGCACCTCAGGCTCTGGGGCCAACGTCCTGACTTTC.

This chain joins TRBV5-6 and TRBJ2-5; D is ambiguous. The CDR3 extends over 12 amino acids. Trimming removed 5 bases at V and 5 bases at J, with 10 bases between. The germline V gene encodes CDR1 SGHDT and CDR2 YYEEEE. The CDR3 DNA follows: TGTGCCAGCAGTGCCAACCGGGAGACCCAGTACTTC. Translated: CASSANRETQYF.

This CDR3 reads CASSGTGFVGYTF. For the CDR3, the DNA is TGTGCCAGCAGCGGGACAGGGTTCGTAGGCTACACCTTC. This rearrangement joins TRBV9 to TRBJ1-2; 8 nucleotides line up with TRBD1. Germline values: CDR1 SGDLS, CDR2 YYNGEE. This CDR3 has 13 residues. V lost 3 bases to trimming and J lost 8 bases; unmatched junction nucleotides: 6. The variable domain in full, completed from reference TRBV9 and TRBJ1-2, reads DSGVTQTPKHLITATGQRVTLRCSPRSGDLSVYWYQQSLDQGLQFLIQYYNGEERAKGNILERFSAQQFPDLHSELNLSSLELGDSALYFCASSGTGFVGYTFGSGTRLTVV.

The sample holds one count of this clone. This CDR3 is CASNLREAGGRKSPLHF. CDR3 DNA: TGTGCCAGCAATCTCAGAGAGGCAGGCGGGAGAAAGTCACCCCTCCACTTT. The rearrangement links TRBV5-6 to TRBJ1-6; D is unresolved. The CDR3 is 17 amino acids. Trimming removed 6 bases from V and 10 bases from J, with 26 bases in between. Germline-derived CDR1 and CDR2 are SGHDT and YYEEEE.

The DNA of the CDR3 is TGTGCCAGCAGTGAGATGAACAGGGGTGAAAACACCATATATTTT. Translating gives CASSEMNRGENTIYF. The chain has TRBV6-1 and TRBJ1-3; 7 bases match TRBD1. J gave up 6 bases and V 3 bases, and 8 bases lay outside the gene matches. Germline V lookup: CDR1 MNHNS, CDR2 SASEGT. The CDR3 contains 15 residues.

The chain couples TRBV27 to TRBJ2-7; perhaps TRBD1 as D (5 bases). Trimming pared 5 bases from V and 2 bases from J, leaving 13 bases between. The CDR3 is made up of 14 amino acids. Germline V gene data show CDR1 as MNHEY and CDR2 as SMNVEV (reference sequence). The CDR3 DNA is TGTGCCAGCAGTCGCCGGCACAGGACCTACGAGCAGTACTTC. It yields the protein CASSRRHRTYEQYF.

The table lists this clone with a few counts. Its ends do not fully match the called genes, so a read error is possible. The chain couples TRBV6-6 to TRBJ1-1, with a possible D match to TRBD1 (5 bases). This CDR3 is 12 amino acids long. Germline lookup yields CDR1 MNHNY and CDR2 SVGAGI (reference sequence). The CDR3 coding sequence is TGTGCCAGCAGTTATTCTGTGGGGGACGAGGTCTTT. The encoded protein is CASSYSVGDEVF.

The chain links TRBV7-2 to TRBJ1-3; D unresolved. The CDR3 length is 14 residues. V was cut by 4 bases and J by 0 bases, with 7 bases left in between. The germline CDR1 and CDR2 sequences are SGHTA and FQGNSA. In DNA form, the CDR3 reads TGTGCCAGCAGCTCTATACACTCTGGAAACACCATATATTTT. Its translation is CASSSIHSGNTIYF. The full variable domain, completed using reference TRBV7-2 and TRBJ1-3, is GAGVSQSPSNKVTEKGKDVELRCDPISGHTALYWYRQSLGQGLEFLIYFQGNSAPDKSGLPSDRFSAERTGGSVSTLTIQRTQQEDSAVYLCASSSIHSGNTIYFGEGSWLTVV.

The gene calls are TRBV29-1 and TRBJ1-1; a possible D gene is TRBD1 (5 bases). V was cut by 8 bases and J by 2 bases, with 15 bases left in between. The CDR3 consists of 13 residues. Germline V gives CDR1 SQVTM, CDR2 ANQGSEA. CDR3: CSSRAGQNTEAFF. The CDR3 DNA follows: TGCAGCTCCCGAGCAGGGCAAAACACTGAAGCTTTCTTT.

V is TRBV7-2 and J is TRBJ1-1; D ambiguous. Germline CDR1 and CDR2: SGHTA and FQGNSA. This CDR3 spans 14 amino acids. V was cut by 5 bases and J by 0 bases, with 10 bases left in between. The CDR3: CASSAGSLNTEAFF. The DNA of the CDR3 is TGTGCCAGCAGCGCGGGCAGCTTGAACACTGAAGCTTTCTTT.

The chain uses TRBV5-4 and TRBJ2-3; possibly TRBD1 for D (5 bases). This CDR3 spans 14 amino acids. Germline CDR1 is SGHNT and CDR2 is YYREEE (reference sequence). V lost 5 bases, J lost 0 bases, and 10 bases lay in between. The CDR3 region has the DNA TGTGCCAGCAGTTTAGGGGCCAGCACAGATACGCAGTATTTT. Amino acids: CASSLGASTDTQYF.

V is TRBV7-2 and J is TRBJ2-1, with 8 positions matching TRBD2. Germline loops: CDR1 SGHTA, CDR2 FQGNSA. This CDR3 is built from 14 residues. With 3 bases clipped from V and 7 bases from J, the junction kept 5 bases outside the gene matches. In nucleotides, the CDR3 is TGTGCCAGCAGCTTCGCGGGAGGTGAAAATGAGCAGTTCTTC. The encoded protein is CASSFAGGENEQFF.

The chain recombines TRBV5-4 with TRBJ2-7; D perhaps matches TRBD2 (5 bases). Deletions cut 4 bases from V and 2 bases from J, with 7 bases between. Per germline, CDR1 SGHNT and CDR2 YYREEE (reference sequence). The CDR3 extends over 12 amino acids. The CDR3 is CASSRDTYEQYF. The CDR3, as DNA: TGTGCCAGCAGCCGGGATACCTACGAGCAGTACTTC.

The CDR3 sequence: CASSLVGNEQFF. CDR3 sequence (DNA): TGTGCCAGCAGCTTAGTGGGGAATGAGCAGTTCTTC. This sequence joins TRBV7-8 and TRBJ2-1, with D unresolved. Trimming shortened V by 1 base and J by 7 bases, and 5 bases separated the two germline ends. This CDR3 comprises 12 residues. In germline, CDR1 is SGHVS, CDR2 FQNEAQ.

The V call is TRBV12-5, the J call TRBJ2-3; D might be TRBD2 (6 bases). Germline V gene lookup returns CDR1 LGHNT and CDR2 FRNRAP. Deletions cut 1 base from V and 2 bases from J, with 10 bases between. The CDR3 loop spans 15 amino acids. The CDR3 DNA sequence: TGTGCTAGTGGTTTGGCTGCGGGATCCACAGATACGCAGTATTTT. Translation gives CASGLAAGSTDTQYF.